A single sample is the source of the 27 T cell receptor beta chains below, sequenced in a study of radiotherapy plus CTLA-4 blockade in lung cancer (dated by TCRdb to the late 2010s). Receptor libraries were prepared by the immunoSEQ multiplex PCR assay. TCRdb mirrors the immuneACCESS table, restricted to in-frame sequences. Some clones are absent from its copies; in checked studies, under half trace to an unresolved V gene, and the reason for the others is unknown. The sample table records about 48,000 clones; 65% to 90% of these occur just once. 15% to 20% of the sample is in the top ten clones. Sequenced here: peripheral blood, sampled from a patient treated with radiotherapy plus ipilimumab. Receptors originate from a human donor with non-small cell lung cancer that progressed on radiotherapy plus ipilimumab. Some clones in this sample may be carry-over from other donors' samples.

The chain uses TRBV7-9 and TRBJ2-5, with a weak D call TRBD2 (6 bases). TRBJ2-7 matches the DNA end more closely, so the J call is doubtful. The CDR3 spans 16 residues. Germline CDR1 reads SEHNR; CDR2 reads FQNEAQ (reference sequence). CDR3 sequence reads: CASSSDPSVSSYEQYF. CDR3 DNA sequence: TGTGCCAGCAGCTCCGACCCTAGCGTAAGCTCCTACGAGCAGTACTTC.

The table lists this clone with a few counts. The chain carries TRBV6-5 and TRBJ2-5, with no clear D. There are 12 residues in the CDR3. Deletions cut 4 bases from V and 3 bases from J, with 6 bases between. Germline V gene sequence: CDR1 MNHEY, CDR2 SVGAGI. The CDR3 DNA sequence: TGTGCCAGCAGTTTCTATAAAGAGACCCAGTACTTC. Its protein product is CASSFYKETQYF.

J is TRBJ2-7 and V is TRBV9; D might be TRBD2 (6 bases). The CDR3 runs to 13 residues. Germline assignment: CDR1 SGDLS and CDR2 YYNGEE. V lost 0 bases to trimming and J lost 2 bases, with 6 bases between them. The CDR3 reads CASSVGLAYEQYF. The CDR3 DNA reads TGTGCCAGCAGCGTAGGACTAGCCTACGAGCAGTACTTC.

V is TRBV5-3 and J is TRBJ2-6; D call uncertain. TRBV5-3 is marked as an open reading frame, function uncertain. The CDR3 has 20 residues. The V end was cut by 0 bases, the J end by 4 bases, with 23 bases between. This CDR3 reads CARSLGVTRSDPSGANVLTF. CDR3 DNA sequence: TGTGCCAGAAGCTTGGGCGTAACAAGGAGCGACCCCTCGGGGGCCAACGTCCTGACTTTC.

Note on this clone: Within the sample, other DNA sequences also encode this same CDR3. The gene calls are TRBV20-1 and TRBJ1-1; D is unresolved. Between the trimmed V and J ends, which lost 1 base and 7 bases, there was a span of 7 bases. This CDR3 comprises 11 residues. Germline-derived CDR1 and CDR2 are DFQATT and SNEGSKA (reference sequence). The CDR3 nucleotides read TGCAGTGCTAGAGTTGGGAGTGAAGCTTTCTTT. It is translated as CSARVGSEAFF.

This rearrangement joins TRBV11-1 to TRBJ2-1; D is perhaps TRBD2 (6 bases). Germline CDR1 is SGHAT and CDR2 is FQDESV (reference sequence). CDR3 length: 11 residues. V was trimmed by 6 bases and J by 10 bases, leaving 10 bases between them. The CDR3 sequence: CASRTGDEQFF. The CDR3 nucleotides read TGTGCCAGCAGGACGGGGGACGAGCAGTTCTTC.

DNA of the CDR3: TGTGCCAGCAGGGTCGGGGGTGAAGCTTTCTTT. Its protein product is CASRVGGEAFF. The genes are TRBV6-5 and TRBJ1-1, with D possibly TRBD1 on 5 matching bases. Germline CDR1 and CDR2: MNHEY and SVGAGI. V lost 6 bases, J lost 7 bases, and 9 bases lay in between. There are 11 residues in the CDR3.

The chain couples TRBV7-2 to TRBJ1-5; D unclear. Trimming cost V 5 bases and J 7 bases, with 15 bases left between them. The CDR3 covers 14 residues. CDR1 and CDR2 from the germline V gene are SGHTA and FQGNSA. The CDR3 loop reads CASSPSAGGQPQHF. The CDR3 nucleotides are TGTGCCAGCAGCCCAAGTGCGGGCGGACAGCCCCAGCATTTT.

This clone appeared a few times. The chain combines TRBV13 with TRBJ2-5, with TRBD2 as a possible D gene (6 bases). This CDR3 is 16 amino acids long. Germline loops: CDR1 PRHDT, CDR2 FYEKMQ (reference sequence). Trimming pared 5 bases from V and 5 bases from J, leaving 21 bases between. Here the CDR3 reads CASSPLEGGMWETQYF. CDR3 sequence (DNA): TGTGCCAGCAGCCCCCTGGAGGGAGGAATGTGGGAGACCCAGTACTTC.

The chain couples TRBV7-2 to TRBJ2-5, with 10 bases identical to TRBD2. V lost 7 bases, J lost 2 bases, and 4 bases stayed unmatched. This CDR3 comprises 14 residues. CDR1 is SGHTA and CDR2 is FQGNSA in the germline V gene. The CDR3 bases are TGTGCCAGCACACTAGCGGGGTCACAAGAGACCCAGTACTTC. It encodes CASTLAGSQETQYF.

This chain joins TRBV5-1 and TRBJ2-2; D gene uncertain. The CDR3 loop spans 18 amino acids. Germline CDR1 and CDR2: SGHRS and YFSETQ. V shed 2 bases and J shed 0 bases, with 17 bases lying between them. The CDR3 sequence is CASSFPYAQGANTGELFF. The CDR3 nucleotides read TGCGCCAGCAGCTTCCCATATGCCCAAGGAGCGAACACCGGGGAGCTGTTTTTT.

This clone was seen once. The chain couples TRBV7-3 to TRBJ2-3, with 9 bases aligning to TRBD2. The germline CDR1 and CDR2 sequences are SGHTA and FQGTGA. With 3 bases clipped from V and 2 bases from J, the junction kept 3 bases outside the gene matches. CDR3 length: 15 amino acids. The CDR3 bases are TGTGCCAGCAGCTTGGTAGCGGGGGCCACAGATACGCAGTATTTT. It encodes CASSLVAGATDTQYF.

The V and J genes are TRBV7-2 and TRBJ2-1, with 12 bases lining up with TRBD1. The V and J ends lost 5 bases and 7 bases, in that order; junction bases with no gene match: 15. The V gene's germline CDR1 is SGHTA and CDR2 FQGNSA. The CDR3 is 18 residues long. The CDR3 loop reads CASSPFILGQGAWNEQFF. The CDR3, as DNA: TGTGCCAGCAGCCCATTCATTTTGGGACAGGGGGCGTGGAATGAGCAGTTCTTC.

The chain carries TRBV5-4 and TRBJ2-1; 14 nucleotides line up with TRBD2. The CDR3 is 17 amino acids. J was trimmed by 9 bases and V by 4 bases; bases with no gene match: 12. CDR1 and CDR2 from the germline V gene are SGHNT and YYREEE (reference sequence). The CDR3, as DNA: TGTGCCAGCAGCCCTGGGGGGACTAGCGGGAGTCTAGGTGAGCAGTTCTTC. Translating it yields CASSPGGTSGSLGEQFF.

J is TRBJ2-1 and V is TRBV10-3; TRBD1 matches at 9 bases. The CDR3 runs to 13 residues. The trim removed 6 bases at V and 6 bases at J, leaving 3 bases unmatched. The germline V gene has CDR1 ENHRY and CDR2 SYGVKD. The CDR3 sequence: CAIRGTGPNEQFF. The CDR3 DNA sequence: TGTGCCATCAGGGGGACAGGGCCCAATGAGCAGTTCTTC.

About this clone: Other DNA variants within this sample encode the same CDR3. The V gene is TRBV10-3, the J gene TRBJ2-1; weak D call: TRBD1 (5 bases). The CDR3 sequence is 12 residues long. Germline V gene data show CDR1 as ENHRY and CDR2 as SYGVKD. The V gene lost 0 bases and the J gene lost 8 bases, with 5 bases spanning the gap. The CDR3: CAISESRDEQFF. CDR3 coding DNA: TGTGCCATCAGTGAGTCCAGGGATGAGCAGTTCTTC.

The chain joins TRBV5-1 to TRBJ1-1, with D uncertain. V lost 1 base and J 1 base, leaving 5 bases between the germline ends. CDR3 size: 13 residues. Germline CDR1 SGHRS, CDR2 YFSETQ. The CDR3 DNA sequence: TGCGCCAGCAGCTTGTCAGAGAACACTGAAGCTTTCTTT. Its translation: CASSLSENTEAFF.

The chain recombines TRBV5-5 with TRBJ1-4; 10 bases map to TRBD1. The CDR3 runs to 18 residues. The V gene's germline CDR1 is SGHKS and CDR2 YYEKEE (reference sequence). V trimming: 5 bases; J trimming: 0 bases; junction bases outside the gene matches: 10. CDR3 loop: CASSPLAGTGATNEKLFF. The CDR3, as DNA: TGTGCCAGCAGTCCGCTCGCCGGGACAGGGGCAACTAATGAAAAACTGTTTTTT.

The table lists this clone with a few counts. CDR3 sequence reads: CASSRGQGGDSPLHF. The CDR3 nucleotides are TGCGCCAGCAGCAGGGGACAGGGGGGGGATTCACCCCTCCACTTT. The chain links TRBV5-1 to TRBJ1-6; 11 bases agree with TRBD1. With V trimmed by 4 bases and J by 8 bases, 5 bases remained unmatched. Germline V gene lookup returns CDR1 SGHRS and CDR2 YFSETQ. The CDR3 runs to 15 residues.

The V and J genes are TRBV14 and TRBJ1-1, with TRBD1 matching over 8 bases. CDR3 length equals 15 residues. From germline, CDR1 is SGHDN and CDR2 FVKESK. Germline trimming cut 2 bases from V and 4 bases from J; bases unmatched to any gene: 6. The CDR3 nucleotides read TGTGCCAGCAGCCAAATTTTCAGGGGGCCCACTGAAGCTTTCTTT. Its translation: CASSQIFRGPTEAFF. The entire variable domain, with the rest obtained from reference TRBV14 and TRBJ1-1, is as follows: EAGVTQFPSHSVIEKGQTVTLRCDPISGHDNLYWYRRVMGKEIKFLLHFVKESKQDESGMPNNRFLAERTGGTYSTLKVQPAELEDSGVYFCASSQIFRGPTEAFFGQGTRLTVV.

The CDR3 loop reads CASSQGVAGVKTDTQYF. The CDR3 coding sequence is TGCGCCAGCAGCCAAGGGGTAGCGGGAGTTAAGACAGATACGCAGTATTTT. The chain uses TRBV4-3 and TRBJ2-3, with 9 bases matching TRBD2. There are 17 residues in the CDR3. V lost 1 base to trimming and J lost 3 bases; unmatched junction nucleotides: 8. Germline V lookup: CDR1 LGHNA, CDR2 YSLEER.

The chain joins TRBV7-8 to TRBJ2-3; 9 nucleotides agree with TRBD2. The V segment lost 5 bases and the J segment 1 base; nucleotides outside the gene matches: 4. Germline V gives CDR1 SGHVS, CDR2 FQNEAQ. There are 15 residues in the CDR3. The DNA for the CDR3 is TGTGCCAGCAGCCCACGGACTAGCGGCACAGATACGCAGTATTTT. The encoded protein is CASSPRTSGTDTQYF.

J is TRBJ1-6 and V is TRBV6-6, with 7 bases aligning to TRBD1. There are 15 residues in the CDR3. The germline V gene encodes CDR1 MNHNY and CDR2 SVGAGI (reference sequence). V was clipped by 4 bases and J by 10 bases; unmatched bases: 10. CDR3 coding DNA: TGTGCCAGCAGTTCCCTGACAGGGAGCGGCTCACCCCTCCACTTT. As protein: CASSSLTGSGSPLHF.

This rearrangement joins TRBV14 to TRBJ2-3, with D possibly TRBD2 on 5 matching bases. Germline loops: CDR1 SGHDN, CDR2 FVKESK. CDR3 length equals 15 residues. Trimming left V 5 bases short and J 4 bases short, with 16 bases between. This CDR3 reads CASSSTLGSADTQYF. As DNA, the CDR3 is TGTGCCAGCAGCAGCACCTTAGGGAGCGCAGATACGCAGTATTTT.

The chain combines TRBV4-1 with TRBJ1-5; no firm D call. Germline assignment: CDR1 MGHRA and CDR2 YSYEKL. This CDR3 has 17 residues. Deletions cut 2 bases from V and 4 bases from J, with 18 bases between. This CDR3 is CASSQTTTKIQNQPQHF. The CDR3 nucleotides read TGCGCCAGCAGCCAAACGACAACAAAAATTCAAAATCAGCCCCAGCATTTT.

V usage is TRBV11-2 and J usage is TRBJ2-1, with 10 positions matching TRBD2. The germline V gene encodes CDR1 SGHAT and CDR2 FQNNGV. After removal of 7 bases from V and 2 bases from J, the junction contained 2 bases not matched to a gene. CDR3 length: 14 residues. DNA for the CDR3: TGTGCCAGCAACGGACTAGCGGCCTACAATGAGCAGTTCTTC. Protein: CASNGLAAYNEQFF.

V is TRBV11-2 and J is TRBJ2-5, with 8 positions matching TRBD2. The J call could be wrong; TRBJ2-7 is a better fit for the DNA end. From germline, CDR1 is SGHAT and CDR2 FQNNGV. CDR3 size: 15 residues. The CDR3 nucleotides read TGTGCCAGCAGCTTCACGGGGGGGACATCCTACGAGCAGTACTTC. This sequence encodes CASSFTGGTSYEQYF.